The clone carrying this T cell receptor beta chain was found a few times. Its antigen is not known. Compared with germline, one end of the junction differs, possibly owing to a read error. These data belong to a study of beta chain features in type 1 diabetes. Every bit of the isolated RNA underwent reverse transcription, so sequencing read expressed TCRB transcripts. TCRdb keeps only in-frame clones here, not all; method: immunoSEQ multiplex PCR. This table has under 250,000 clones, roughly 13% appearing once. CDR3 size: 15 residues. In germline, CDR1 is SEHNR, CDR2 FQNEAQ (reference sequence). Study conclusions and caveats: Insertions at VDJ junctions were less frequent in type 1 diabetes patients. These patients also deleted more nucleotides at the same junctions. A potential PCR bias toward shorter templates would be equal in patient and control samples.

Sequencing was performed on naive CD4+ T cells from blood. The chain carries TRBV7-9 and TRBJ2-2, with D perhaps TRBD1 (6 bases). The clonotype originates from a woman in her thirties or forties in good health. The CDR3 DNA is TGTGCCAGCAGCCCCACAGGGATTAACACCGGGGAGCTGCTTTTT. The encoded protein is CASSPTGINTGELLF.